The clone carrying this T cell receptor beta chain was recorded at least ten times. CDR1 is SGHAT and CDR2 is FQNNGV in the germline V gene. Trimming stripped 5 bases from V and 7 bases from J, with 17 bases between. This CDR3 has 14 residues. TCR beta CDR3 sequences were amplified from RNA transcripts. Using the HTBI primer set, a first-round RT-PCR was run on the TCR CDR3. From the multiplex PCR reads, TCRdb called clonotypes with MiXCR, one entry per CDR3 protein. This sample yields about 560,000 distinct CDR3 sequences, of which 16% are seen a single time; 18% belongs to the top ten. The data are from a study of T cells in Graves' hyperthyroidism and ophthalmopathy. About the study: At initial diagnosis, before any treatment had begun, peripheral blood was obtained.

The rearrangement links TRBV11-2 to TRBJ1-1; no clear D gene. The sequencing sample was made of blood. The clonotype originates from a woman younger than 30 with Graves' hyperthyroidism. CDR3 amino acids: CASSPRGGRREAFF. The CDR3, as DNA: TGTGCCAGCAGCCCCCGGGGAGGACGTCGTGAAGCTTTCTTT.